The rows below give T cell receptor beta chains drawn from one sample of a study of T cells in localized non-small cell lung cancer. Some clones are missing from TCRdb's copy, which holds only in-frame ones; the method was immunoSEQ multiplex PCR. The sample lists about 11,000 clones, 75% to 85% occurring once. The sample in question was peripheral blood mononuclear cells, obtained before any cancer treatment. Source of these receptors: an older female donor with stage II lung adenocarcinoma. Both conserved end residues are trimmed from each CDR3. Clone size is not always given. Where it is, it says once, few, many or a class for expanded clones.

CDR3	size	J	V
AISESAAGETQY	once	TRBJ2-5	TRBV10-3
ASSSMTSGSSYEQY	.	TRBJ2-7	TRBV7-8
ATTPRSGQGARNTEAF	.	TRBJ1-1	TRBV19
ASSSSTGGPNPYEQY	.	TRBJ2-7	TRBV5-1
ASSLSYEGGQETQY	.	TRBJ2-5	TRBV11-3
ASSYQNNQPQH	.	TRBJ1-5	TRBV7-2
ASSLGQGFNSPLH	.	TRBJ1-6	TRBV7-9
ASSSLAANVLT	.	TRBJ2-6	TRBV7-9
ASSYSAGRGEAF	.	TRBJ1-1	TRBV6-6
ASSLFGGLGTGELF	.	TRBJ2-2	TRBV27